This T cell receptor (beta chain) was profiled in a study of T cells in Graves' hyperthyroidism and ophthalmopathy (dated by TCRdb to between 2017 and 2020). As for the study more broadly: Peripheral blood samples were taken at initial diagnosis, before any treatment was given. A discovery cohort of approximately 97 patients, roughly 45 with Graves' ophthalmopathy and 57 with stable Graves' hyperthyroidism, was used to find distinguishing TCR V-J signatures. An independent validation cohort of under 20 hyperthyroidism patients and more than 15 patients who later progressed to ophthalmopathy tested prospective prediction of ophthalmopathy. The 100 discovery patients were randomly split 7:3 into training and test sets. In several Graves' hyperthyroidism patients, the study also compared T-cell repertoires from thyroid tissue with T-cell repertoires from blood. Once sampling was done, hyperthyroidism patients were given methimazole at a starting dose of 30 mg daily, whereas ophthalmopathy patients were given high-dose intravenous methylprednisolone. According to the paper, TCR Vbeta CDR3 sequencing was carried out on around 140 peripheral blood samples, which came from 40 to 45 ophthalmopathy, around 74 hyperthyroidism and about 17 progressor patients.

This clonotype was seen more than once but under ten times. The antigen this receptor binds is unknown. No base qualities exist here, and no much larger clone lies one base off it. Hyperthyroidism patients were newly diagnosed, had a disease duration of under 2 months, and were aged 18 to 65 years. Exclusion was applied to patients with uncontrolled infections, other autoimmune diseases, pregnancy or lactation. Clinical symptoms, serum thyroxine and TRAb, thyroid ultrasound, and orbital computed tomography formed the basis for the diagnoses. Blood from progressor patients was drawn when they were first diagnosed with hyperthyroidism, before any ophthalmopathy symptoms appeared. Ficoll-Paque density gradient centrifugation was used to isolate PBMCs from around 10 ml of fresh peripheral blood. Progressor patients were defined as those initially diagnosed with Graves' hyperthyroidism in whom ophthalmopathy developed during follow-up. Total RNA was extracted using Trizol reagent, and RNA quality was assessed on an Agilent 2100 Bioanalyzer.

Relative to germline, V is missing 6 bases and J is missing 2 bases, with 9 bases of the junction outside any gene match. Spanning cysteine to phenylalanine, the CDR3 consists of 16 amino acids. Only CDR3 DNA remains: 48 bases, in frame from the first base. Here is what the overall study found, with its caveats: Ophthalmopathy was separated from stable hyperthyroidism by a 13 V-J signature model, with about 86% sensitivity and 81% to 82% specificity obtained in cross-validation and 80%/75% obtained in testing. In validation, progression to ophthalmopathy was predicted by the model with 70.59% sensitivity and roughly 76% specificity, a median of roughly six months before onset. Blood samples also contained most of the expanded thyroid clonotypes (frequency above 0.001), which suggests that blood repertoires may reflect thyroid immune responses. No statistical method was used to fix the sample size in advance, and group allocation was not hidden from the investigators.

TCR beta CDR3 regions were amplified from RNA transcripts. The first round of RT-PCR for the TCR CDR3 was performed with the HTBI primer set and the Qiagen OneStep RT-PCR kit. Libraries were constructed in a second round of multiplex PCR, after which size selection and purification were performed. Paired-end sequencing of the libraries was performed with 100 bp reads on an Illumina HiSeq2000. The authors processed their data as follows. SOAPnuke was used to process the raw data, removing reads that contained adapters or uncalled bases, had a mean Phred below 15, or lacked an exact match to the constant primer or identifier. High-quality paired reads were merged with COPE v1.2.5, and unique nucleotide sequences were defined as clonotypes. Clonotypes were aligned to IMGT TRBV, TRBD and TRBJ reference segments using MiTCR v1.1. Analysis was restricted to V-J combinations with a frequency above 0.0001, which covered roughly 99% of repertoires. The TCS score was defined as F50 (clonal expansion) divided by E x V (chaos), with BLOSUM62-based TCRdist calculated between CDR3 peptides within each V-J. Welch's t-statistics and random forest reduced 500 to 650 V-J features to about 13, which were used in a naive Bayes classifier (R e1071). TCRdb handled the public reads itself, with Q25 trimming in fastp and clone calling in MiXCR, and kept productive beta chains. Rows are combined by CDR3 protein, so each entry shows the most common genes and DNA. TCRdb, not the authors, supplied the V and J calls. The sample table lists about 350,000 distinct CDR3 sequences, approximately 18% of them with a count of one. The top ten clonotypes cover about a third of the sample.

The origin of this receptor is a woman in her 30s with Graves' hyperthyroidism that later progressed to Graves' ophthalmopathy. The V gene is TRBV12-3 or TRBV12-4 and the J gene is TRBJ2-1; the central 8 bases match TRBD2. Material: blood. The CDR3 region has the sequence CASRPSISGAYNEQFF. The DNA is TGTGCCAGCAGGCCCTCCATTAGCGGGGCCTACAATGAGCAGTTCTTC.